Included here is one T cell receptor beta chain sequence, with context. Sequencing libraries for TCR beta were prepared with iRepertoire HTBI primers and Arm-PCR of CDR3 regions. Each CDR3 protein gets one entry after TCRdb re-called the multiplex PCR reads with MiXCR. The sample has 560,000 or so distinct CDR3 sequences, 16% seen once. Trimming removed 1 base from V and 8 bases from J; junction bases left unmatched: 9. CDR1 and CDR2 from the germline V gene are MGHRA and YSYEKL. The length of the CDR3 is 16 residues. Time point defined: newly diagnosed GD, antithyroid drugs for less than 3 months. Preparation of the TCR library used RNA extracted from PBMCs. The source of the sample is a study of regulatory T cells in long-lasting Graves disease. The same specimen was also included in a second study, on T cells in Graves' hyperthyroidism and ophthalmopathy.

This chain uses TRBV4-1 with TRBJ1-2, with 11 bases identical to TRBD1. This clonotype was obtained from a man in his late teens or twenties with Graves disease. The starting material was peripheral blood mononuclear cells (PBMCs), obtained at new diagnosis, from a patient treated with antithyroid drugs. Here the CDR3 reads CASSQVGTGGSEGYTF. The CDR3, as DNA: TGCGCCAGCAGCCAAGTGGGGACAGGGGGAAGTGAGGGCTACACCTTC.